Each of the 9 T cell receptor beta chains below was sequenced from the same sample in a study of blood T cell repertoires in COVID-19. Only in-frame clones appear in the TCRdb table, and some are missing; sequencing was by immunoSEQ multiplex PCR. The sample yields around 150,000 clones, approximately 88% seen once. Sequenced input: PBMCs or T cells enriched from blood (not recorded which). These receptors were taken from a man aged 70-80 years who had been exposed to COVID-19.

J is TRBJ1-2 and V is TRBV6-5; TRBD1 matches at 7 bases. J gave up 7 bases and V 1 base, and 9 bases lay outside the gene matches. CDR3 length equals 15 residues. The germline V gene has CDR1 MNHEY and CDR2 SVGAGI. The CDR3 DNA reads as TGTGCCAGCAGTTACTACGCACAGGGGAATGCTGGCTACACCTTC. Protein product: CASSYYAQGNAGYTF.

The sample holds one count of this clone. The genes are TRBV7-9 and TRBJ1-2; 8 nucleotides agree with TRBD1. The J segment lost 8 bases and the V segment lost 5 bases, leaving 13 bases of the junction unmatched. The germline gives CDR1 SEHNR, CDR2 FQNEAQ (reference sequence). This CDR3 has 15 amino acids. The CDR3 sequence is CASSPDSPGGVGYTF. As DNA, the CDR3 is TGTGCCAGCAGCCCTGATAGTCCAGGGGGCGTGGGCTACACCTTC.

The J gene is TRBJ1-5, the V gene TRBV19; TRBD1 agrees at 7 bases. V shed 9 bases, J shed 1 base, and the junction held 6 bases outside the gene matches. The CDR3 is made up of 14 amino acids. Germline V gene sequence: CDR1 LNHDA, CDR2 SQIVND (reference sequence). CDR3 residues: CASGTDRSNQPQHF. The CDR3 nucleotides are TGTGCCAGCGGGACAGATAGGAGCAATCAGCCCCAGCATTTT.

V usage is TRBV18 and J usage is TRBJ1-2, with D possibly being TRBD1 (6 bases). Germline V gives CDR1 KGHSH, CDR2 LQKENI. The germline V and J ends were trimmed by 1 base and 1 base, with 16 bases remaining between them. The length of the CDR3 is 17 residues. The CDR3 region is CASSPRNKQGNNYGYTF. CDR3 nucleotides: TGTGCCAGCTCACCACGAAATAAACAGGGAAATAACTATGGCTACACCTTC.

The chain couples TRBV5-5 to TRBJ2-1, with D possibly being TRBD2 (6 bases). The CDR3 has 13 amino acids. Trimming took off 6 bases at V and 12 bases at J, with 19 bases between the two ends. CDR1 is SGHKS, CDR2 YYEKEE, per germline (reference sequence). The CDR3: CASTTGGGSGQFF. The DNA for the CDR3 is TGTGCCAGCACCACTGGTGGGGGGAGTGGGCAGTTCTTC.

The V call is TRBV12-3 or TRBV12-4, the J call TRBJ1-4; 7 bases align to TRBD1. The CDR3 covers 12 residues. J lost 8 bases, V lost 5 bases, and 2 bases had no gene match. The CDR3 DNA reads TGTGCCAGCAGTGTCAGGGGGGAAAAACTGTTTTTT. It yields the protein CASSVRGEKLFF.

The rearrangement uses TRBV28 and TRBJ1-5; D is undetermined. V lost 5 bases to trimming and J lost 5 bases, with 4 bases between them. Germline CDR1 is MDHEN and CDR2 is SYDVKM. This CDR3 is 11 amino acids long. The CDR3 spells CASSLDQPQHF. The DNA of the CDR3 is TGTGCCAGCAGTCTTGATCAGCCCCAGCATTTT.

The rearrangement links TRBV5-8 to TRBJ1-6; 7 bases match TRBD1. Germline loops: CDR1 SGHTS, CDR2 YDEGEE. This CDR3 has 17 residues. Germline trimming cut 1 base from V and 1 base from J; bases unmatched to any gene: 5. CDR3 coding DNA: TGTGCCAGCAGCTTGAGACAGGGAGTATCCTATAATTCACCCCTCCACTTT. Translating gives CASSLRQGVSYNSPLHF.

The chain recombines TRBV5-5 with TRBJ1-2; D might be TRBD1 (5 bases). Trimming shortened V by 2 bases and J by 6 bases, and 20 bases separated the two germline ends. CDR1 is SGHKS, CDR2 YYEKEE, per germline (reference sequence). CDR3 length equals 16 residues. The chain's CDR3 is CASSFIPPREAHGYTF. The CDR3 nucleotides are TGTGCCAGCAGCTTTATCCCGCCCAGGGAGGCCCATGGCTACACCTTC.